This T cell receptor beta chain was recorded in a study of tumour-infiltrating T cells in Burkitt lymphoma. The CDR3 extends over 13 amino acids. CDR1 is MNHNY, CDR2 SVGAGI, per germline (reference sequence). Trimming cost V 0 bases and J 10 bases, with 10 bases left between them. The assay was immunoSEQ multiplex PCR, and TCRdb's table has in-frame clones only and misses some. The data show about 1,000 clones, approximately 12% seen once. The clonotype comes from a human donor with Burkitt lymphoma. The sequenced sample consisted of tumor tissue. The V gene is TRBV6-6, the J gene TRBJ2-1; D ambiguous. DNA for the CDR3: TGTGCCAGCAGTTACTCGGGTTCCGGCGAGCAGTTCTTC. Protein sequence: CASSYSGSGEQFF.